This T cell receptor beta chain derives from a study of T cell responses to AZD1222 COVID-19 vaccine. Broader study findings: Samples come after the peak T cell response, not at day 14. A reported finding is that nearly half of spike-specific TCRs target unmutated variant regions. Donors were mostly white British, more females; clonal diversity possibly underestimated. Spike-specific TCR breadth and depth went up after people got two AZD1222 doses.

Worth noting for this clone: What it binds is not known.

The germline V gene has CDR1 LNHDA and CDR2 SQIVND (reference sequence). This CDR3 is 17 amino acids long. Trimming stripped 5 bases from V and 0 bases from J, with 14 bases between. Generated by immunoSEQ multiplex PCR, the TCRdb table keeps only in-frame clones and is missing some. The sample yields some 150,000 clones, approximately 85% seen once. Sequencing used peripheral blood, obtained 28 days after the second dose of the MenACWY control vaccine. The chain has TRBV19 and TRBJ2-6; TRBD2 is a possible D gene (5 bases). This receptor was obtained from an adult who received the MenACWY meningococcal vaccine as a control. CDR3 DNA sequence: TGTGCCAGTAGTCCCCGGGAAACCATCTCTGGGGCCAACGTCCTGACTTTC. Translated, it gives CASSPRETISGANVLTF.